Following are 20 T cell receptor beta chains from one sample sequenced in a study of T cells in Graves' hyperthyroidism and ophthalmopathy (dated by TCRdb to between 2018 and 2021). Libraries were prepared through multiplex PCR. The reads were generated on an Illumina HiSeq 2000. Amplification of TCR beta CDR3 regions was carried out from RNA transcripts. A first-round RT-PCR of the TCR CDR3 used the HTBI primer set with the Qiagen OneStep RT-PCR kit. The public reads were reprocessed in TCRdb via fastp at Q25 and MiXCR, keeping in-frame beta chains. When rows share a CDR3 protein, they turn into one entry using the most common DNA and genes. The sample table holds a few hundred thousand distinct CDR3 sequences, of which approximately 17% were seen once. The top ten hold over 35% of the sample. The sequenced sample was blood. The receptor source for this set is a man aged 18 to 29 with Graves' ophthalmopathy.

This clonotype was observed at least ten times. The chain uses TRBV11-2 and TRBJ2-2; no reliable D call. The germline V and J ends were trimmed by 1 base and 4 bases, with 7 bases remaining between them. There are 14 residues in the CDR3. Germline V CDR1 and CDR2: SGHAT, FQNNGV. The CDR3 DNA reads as TGTGCCAGCAGCTTAGTAACCATCACCGGGGAGCTGTTTTTT. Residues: CASSLVTITGELFF.

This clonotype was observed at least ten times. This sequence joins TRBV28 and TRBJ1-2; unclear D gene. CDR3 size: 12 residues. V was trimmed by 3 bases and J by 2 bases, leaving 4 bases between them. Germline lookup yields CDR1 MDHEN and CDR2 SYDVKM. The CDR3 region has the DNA TGTGCCAGCAGTTTGAAGAACTATGGCTACACCTTC. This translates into CASSLKNYGYTF.

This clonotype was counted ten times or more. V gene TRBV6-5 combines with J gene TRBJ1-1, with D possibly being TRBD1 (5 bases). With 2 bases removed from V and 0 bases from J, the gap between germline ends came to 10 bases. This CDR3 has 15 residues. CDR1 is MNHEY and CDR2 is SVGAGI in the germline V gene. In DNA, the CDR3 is TGTGCCAGCAGTTACCTACAGGCGTTGAACACTGAAGCTTTCTTT. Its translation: CASSYLQALNTEAFF.

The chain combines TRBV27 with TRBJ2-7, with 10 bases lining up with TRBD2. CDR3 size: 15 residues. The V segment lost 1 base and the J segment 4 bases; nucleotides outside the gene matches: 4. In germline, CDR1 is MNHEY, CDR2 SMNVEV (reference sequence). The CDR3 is CASSLLSSGSYEQYF. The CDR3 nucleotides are TGTGCCAGCAGTTTATTATCTAGCGGGAGTTACGAGCAGTACTTC.

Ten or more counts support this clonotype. CDR3 coding DNA: TGTGCCAGCAGTTACGACTCGAGCTCCTACGAGCAGTACTTC. Translation gives CASSYDSSSYEQYF. V and J are TRBV6-2 or TRBV6-3 and TRBJ2-7; the D is unclear. Germline loops: CDR1 MNHEY, CDR2 SVGEGT. Between the trimmed V and J ends, which lost 2 bases and 0 bases, there was a span of 8 bases. The CDR3 spans 14 residues.

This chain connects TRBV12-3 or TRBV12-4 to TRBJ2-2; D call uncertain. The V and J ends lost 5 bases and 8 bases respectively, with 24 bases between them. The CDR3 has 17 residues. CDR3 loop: CASSPLSLDSTSGELFF. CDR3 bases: TGTGCCAGCAGTCCCTTGAGCCTCGATTCGACCTCGGGGGAGCTGTTTTTT.

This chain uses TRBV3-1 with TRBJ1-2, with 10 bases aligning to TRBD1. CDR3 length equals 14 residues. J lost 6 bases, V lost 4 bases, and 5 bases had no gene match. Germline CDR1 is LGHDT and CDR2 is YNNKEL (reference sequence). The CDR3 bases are TGTGCCAGCAGCCGAATCGGACAGGGGGATGGCTACACCTTC. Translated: CASSRIGQGDGYTF.

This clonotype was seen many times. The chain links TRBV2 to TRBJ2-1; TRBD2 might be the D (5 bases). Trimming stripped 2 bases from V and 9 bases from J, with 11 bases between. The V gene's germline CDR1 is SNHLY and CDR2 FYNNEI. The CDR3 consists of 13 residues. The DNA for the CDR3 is TGTGCCAGCAGTGAACACCCCGAGGGTGAGCAGTTCTTC. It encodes CASSEHPEGEQFF.

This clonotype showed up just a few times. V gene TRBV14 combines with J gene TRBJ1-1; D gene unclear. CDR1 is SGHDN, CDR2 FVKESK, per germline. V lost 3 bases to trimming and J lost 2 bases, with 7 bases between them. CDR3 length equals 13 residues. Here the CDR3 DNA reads TGTGCCAGCAGCCACGGGCTTAACACTGAAGCTTTCTTT. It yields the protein CASSHGLNTEAFF. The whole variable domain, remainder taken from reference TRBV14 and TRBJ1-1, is EAGVTQFPSHSVIEKGQTVTLRCDPISGHDNLYWYRRVMGKEIKFLLHFVKESKQDESGMPNNRFLAERTGGTYSTLKVQPAELEDSGVYFCASSHGLNTEAFFGQGTRLTVV.

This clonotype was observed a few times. CDR3 sequence reads: CASSQEGQGDEKLFF. CDR3 in DNA: TGTGCCAGCAGCCAAGAAGGACAGGGGGATGAAAAACTGTTTTTT. The chain recombines TRBV4-2 with TRBJ1-4; 10 bases match TRBD1. CDR1 LGHNA and CDR2 YNFKEQ come from the germline V gene. The CDR3 is 15 residues long. V shed 0 bases, J shed 6 bases, and the junction held 1 base outside the gene matches.

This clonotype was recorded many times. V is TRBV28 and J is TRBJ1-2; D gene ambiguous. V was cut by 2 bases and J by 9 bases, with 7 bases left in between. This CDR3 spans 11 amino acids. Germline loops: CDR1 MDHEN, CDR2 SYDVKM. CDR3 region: CASSLGVSYTF. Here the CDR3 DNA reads TGTGCCAGCAGTTTAGGGGTCAGCTACACCTTC.

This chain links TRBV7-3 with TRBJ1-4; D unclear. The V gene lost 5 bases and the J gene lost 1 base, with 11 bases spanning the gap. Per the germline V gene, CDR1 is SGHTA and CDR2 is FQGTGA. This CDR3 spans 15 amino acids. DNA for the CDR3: TGTGCCAGCAGCCTTACCCGGGTAACTAATGAAAAACTGTTTTTT. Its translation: CASSLTRVTNEKLFF.

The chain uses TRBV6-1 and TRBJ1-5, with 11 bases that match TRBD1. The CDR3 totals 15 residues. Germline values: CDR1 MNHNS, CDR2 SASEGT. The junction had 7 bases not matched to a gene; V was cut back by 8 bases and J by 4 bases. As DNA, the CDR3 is TGTGCCAGCGGACGGACAGGGGGCGAAAATCAGCCCCAGCATTTT. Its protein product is CASGRTGGENQPQHF.

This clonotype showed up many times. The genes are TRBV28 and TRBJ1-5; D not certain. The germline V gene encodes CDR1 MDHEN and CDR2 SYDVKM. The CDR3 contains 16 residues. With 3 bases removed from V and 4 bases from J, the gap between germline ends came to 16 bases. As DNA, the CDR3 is TGTGCCAGCAGTTTGGGAGGCTCGGTCGCGAATCAGCCCCAGCATTTT. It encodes CASSLGGSVANQPQHF.

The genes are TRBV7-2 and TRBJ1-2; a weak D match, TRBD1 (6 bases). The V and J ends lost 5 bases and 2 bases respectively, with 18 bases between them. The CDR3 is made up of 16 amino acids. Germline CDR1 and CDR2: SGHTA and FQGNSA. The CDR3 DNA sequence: TGTGCCAGCAGCCCCATGGGGGGCGCGGGCAACTATGGCTACACCTTC. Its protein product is CASSPMGGAGNYGYTF.

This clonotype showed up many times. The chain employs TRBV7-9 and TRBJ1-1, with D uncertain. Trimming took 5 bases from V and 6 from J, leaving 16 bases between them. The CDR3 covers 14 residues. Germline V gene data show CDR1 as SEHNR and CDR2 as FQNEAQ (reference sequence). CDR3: CASSADVASPEAFF. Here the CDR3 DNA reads TGTGCCAGCAGCGCAGATGTCGCTTCCCCTGAAGCTTTCTTT.

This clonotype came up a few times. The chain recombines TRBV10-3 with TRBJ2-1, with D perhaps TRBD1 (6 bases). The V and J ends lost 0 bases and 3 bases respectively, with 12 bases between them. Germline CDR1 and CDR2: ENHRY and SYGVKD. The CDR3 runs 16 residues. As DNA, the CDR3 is TGTGCCATCAGTGAGTCGACCGGCAGGGGCTACAATGAGCAGTTCTTC. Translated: CAISESTGRGYNEQFF.

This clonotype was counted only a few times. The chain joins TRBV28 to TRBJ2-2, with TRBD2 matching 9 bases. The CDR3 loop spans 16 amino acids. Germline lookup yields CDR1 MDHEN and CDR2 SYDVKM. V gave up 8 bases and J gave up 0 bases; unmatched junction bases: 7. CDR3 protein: CASLQRGAANTGELFF. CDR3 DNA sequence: TGTGCCAGCCTCCAGCGGGGGGCCGCGAACACCGGGGAGCTGTTTTTT.

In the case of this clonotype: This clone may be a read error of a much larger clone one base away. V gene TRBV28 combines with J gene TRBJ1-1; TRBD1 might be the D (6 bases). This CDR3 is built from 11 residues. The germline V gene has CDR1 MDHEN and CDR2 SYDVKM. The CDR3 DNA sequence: TGTGTCACCGCACAGGGAGCTGAAGCTTTCTTT. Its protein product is CVTAQGAEAFF.

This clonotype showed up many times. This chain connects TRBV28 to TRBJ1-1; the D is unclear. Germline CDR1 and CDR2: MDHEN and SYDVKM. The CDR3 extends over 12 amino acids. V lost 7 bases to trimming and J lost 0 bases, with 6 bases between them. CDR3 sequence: CASTVLNTEAFF. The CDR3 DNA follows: TGTGCCAGCACCGTTTTGAACACTGAAGCTTTCTTT. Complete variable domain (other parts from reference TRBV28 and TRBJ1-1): DVKVTQSSRYLVKRTGEKVFLECVQDMDHENMFWYRQDPGLGLRLIYFSYDVKMKEKGDIPEGYSVSREKKERFSLILESASTNQTSMYLCASTVLNTEAFFGQGTRLTVV.